The T cell receptor beta chain described here comes from a study of shared clonotypes between healthy human individuals. Study outcomes and limitations: Clonotypes not shared had lower generation probabilities than those common to all four donors.

With respect to this clone: What it binds is unknown.

Trimming took 5 bases from V and 2 from J; bases not matched to a gene: 8. CDR3 length: 16 residues. Germline V lookup: CDR1 SGHTA, CDR2 FQGNSA. Here immunoSEQ multiplex PCR was the method, and the copy in TCRdb shows in-frame clones only, minus some. Of over 2 million clones listed, 85% to 95% were seen once; the top ten hold roughly 0.13%. This chain links TRBV7-2 with TRBJ1-5; 8 nucleotides match TRBD1. The sequencing input was naive CD4+ T cells sorted from blood. Subset specified: CD45RA+ positively selected. The clonotype was recovered from a man aged 18 to 29 in good health. The DNA of the CDR3 is TGTGCCAGCAGCCCCTATCAGGGGGCGGGCAATCAGCCCCAGCATTTT. Translating it yields CASSPYQGAGNQPQHF.